The sequence of this T cell receptor beta chain was determined in a study of cytomegalovirus exposure and HLA in healthy donors. PCR amplification relied on 60 Vbeta primers (plus 13 Jbeta primers). TCRdb keeps only in-frame clones here, not all; method: immunoSEQ multiplex PCR. The sample records under 200,000 clones, 87% being singletons. Germline values: CDR1 SQVTM, CDR2 ANQGSEA. There are 15 residues in the CDR3. Trimming cost V 4 bases and J 3 bases; bases outside gene matches: 9. This clone has just one count. V gene TRBV29-1 combines with J gene TRBJ1-2, with 9 bases that match TRBD1. This TCR was recovered from a boy aged 2 to 10 in good health and CMV-seronegative. Sequencing was carried out using PBMCs. CDR3: CSVGTGVNPHYGYTF. Written as DNA, the CDR3 is TGCAGCGTTGGGACAGGGGTTAACCCTCACTATGGCTACACCTTC. The full variable domain, rest sourced from reference TRBV29-1 and TRBJ1-2, is SAVISQKPSRDICQRGTSLTIQCQVDSQVTMMFWYRQQPGQSLTLIATANQGSEATYESGFVIDKFPISRPNLTFSTLTVSNMSPEDSSIYLCSVGTGVNPHYGYTFGSGTRLTVV.